Listed below are T cell receptor beta chains from one sample, sequenced in a study of shared clonotypes between healthy human individuals. Method: immunoSEQ multiplex PCR; TCRdb's copy keeps in-frame clones and lacks some. The profile shows fewer than 700,000 clones, around 81% of them singletons. Sequenced input: PBMCs. The receptors derive from a woman aged 40-49 years in good health. Some clones in this sample may be carry-over from other donors' samples. The CDR3 runs from the conserved cysteine through the conserved F or W. D genes are given only for firm matches. Rows may omit the clone size; those that give it use once, few, many or a size class.

V gene	clone size	D gene	J gene	CDR3 DNA	CDR3 protein
TRBV29-1	NA	NA	TRBJ2-1	TGCAGCGTTCTGCGACTAGGCCTTTACAATGAGCAGTTCTTC	CSVLRLGLYNEQFF
TRBV11-2	NA	TRBD2	TRBJ2-1	TGTGCCAGCAGCGCAGTTAGCGGGAGGCTCAATGAGCAGTTCTTC	CASSAVSGRLNEQFF
TRBV29-1	once	TRBD1	TRBJ1-3	TGCAGCGTGTCCGGACAGGGCTTTCCTGGAAACACCATATATTTT	CSVSGQGFPGNTIYF
TRBV18	NA	TRBD2	TRBJ2-2	TGTGCCAGCTCACCAACGCGGGGGGCGAACACCGGGGAGCTGTTTTTT	CASSPTRGANTGELFF
TRBV2	few	NA	TRBJ1-1	TGTGCCAGCAGTGGGGAGATGAACACTGAAGCTTTCTTT	CASSGEMNTEAFF
TRBV11-2	NA	NA	TRBJ2-1	TGTGCCAGCAGCTTAAATCTAGGTGTGTATGAGCAGTTCTTC	CASSLNLGVYEQFF
TRBV9	NA	NA	TRBJ2-2	TGTGCCAGCAGCGTATCGAGTTCCGCGAACACCGGGGAGCTGTTTTTT	CASSVSSSANTGELFF
TRBV29-1	NA	NA	TRBJ2-1	TGCAGCGTTGTAGCTCCTCCCAGTGAGCAGTTCTTC	CSVVAPPSEQFF
TRBV6-1	few	TRBD2	TRBJ2-5	TGTGCCAGCAGTGAACTAGCGGGAGCGGGGGAGACCCAGTACTTC	CASSELAGAGETQYF
TRBV7-2	once	TRBD1	TRBJ1-6	TGTGCCAGCAGGGGGACAGGAGGGGTACCCCTCCACTTT	CASRGTGGVPLHF
TRBV5-1	NA	TRBD2	TRBJ2-7	TGCGCCAGCAGCCCTGGGACTAGCGGGAGCCCCTACGAGCAGTACTTC	CASSPGTSGSPYEQYF
TRBV10-2	many	NA	TRBJ2-1	TGCGCCAGCAGGGGTCCCCGGCATGAGCAGTTCTTC	CASRGPRHEQFF
TRBV7-3	NA	TRBD1	TRBJ1-1	TGTGCCAGCAGCCGCTCCAAGACAGGGAAAGCTTTCTTT	CASSRSKTGKAFF
TRBV18	NA	TRBD1	TRBJ2-1	TGTGCCAGCTCACCGGGACAGGGGGCCTACAATGAGCAGTTCTTC	CASSPGQGAYNEQFF
TRBV28	NA	TRBD2	TRBJ2-1	TGTGCCAGCAGTTTGGGCGGGGGGACCTACAATGAGCAGTTCTTC	CASSLGGGTYNEQFF
TRBV5-1	NA	NA	TRBJ2-5	TGCGCCAGCAGCCCCGGGACCCTGCCGGGCAGGGGTGAGACCCAGTACTTC	CASSPGTLPGRGETQYF
TRBV6-5	NA	NA	TRBJ2-5	TGTGCCAGCAGCCCCCCTAGGACCGGGGAGACCCAGTACTTC	CASSPPRTGETQYF
TRBV7-3	NA	NA	TRBJ2-1	TGTGCCAGCAGCCTAGACAGGTACAATGAGCAGTTCTTC	CASSLDRYNEQFF
TRBV29-1	few	NA	TRBJ2-7	TGCAGCGTTCAGGGAGGTCGGGAGCAGTACTTC	CSVQGGREQYF